This is a list of T cell receptor beta chains from one sample in a study of ipilimumab plus nivolumab after autologous stem cell transplantation. Some clones are missing from TCRdb's copy, which holds only in-frame ones; the method was immunoSEQ multiplex PCR. The table lists fewer than 95,000 clones, 83% of them singletons. Here the sequenced sample was PBMCs, taken in a trial of ipilimumab plus nivolumab as post-transplant consolidation. The receptors stem from a male donor with diffuse large B-cell lymphoma. CDR3s include the opening cysteine and the closing phenylalanine or tryptophan. A D gene is named only where the DNA matches it firmly. Clone size is given for some rows only: seen once, a few or many times, or a class if the clone is expanded.

J gene | clone size | V gene | D gene | CDR3 DNA | CDR3 protein
TRBJ2-3 | . | TRBV27 | . | TGTGCCAGCAGTCTTCAGGGAGAGAGTACAGATACGCAGTATTTT | CASSLQGESTDTQYF
TRBJ2-2 | . | TRBV6-4 | TRBD1 | TGTGCCAGCAGACCTCGGACAGGGAACACCGGGGAGCTGTTTTTT | CASRPRTGNTGELFF
TRBJ1-3 | . | TRBV5-5 | . | TGTGCCAGCAACGCGGGACCGGGATTCTCTGGAAACACCATATATTTT | CASNAGPGFSGNTIYF
TRBJ2-1 | . | TRBV7-2 | . | TGTGCCAGCAGCGCCCGGGACTTGAAGTTCTTC | CASSARDLKFF
TRBJ1-2 | few | TRBV6-5 | . | TGTGCCAGCAGTTTCTCGAGAATAGGGAACTATGGCTACACCTTC | CASSFSRIGNYGYTF
TRBJ2-1 | . | TRBV5-1 | . | TGCGCCAGCAGCCCCTCTCCACGGGCTAGCGTTTGGAGCTCCTACAATGAGCAGTTCTTC | CASSPSPRASVWSSYNEQFF
TRBJ1-2 | . | TRBV2 | . | TGTGCCAGCAGAGTTTCAGGGGCTAGTGGCTACACCTTC | CASRVSGASGYTF
TRBJ2-1 | . | TRBV4-1 | TRBD1 | TGCGCCAGCAGCCTTCAACCGGGACAGATGGGTGAGCAGTTCTTC | CASSLQPGQMGEQFF
TRBJ1-5 | . | TRBV5-8 | . | TGTGCCAGCAGCTCTAGGGGGGCTGGAGGTCAGCCCCAGCATTTT | CASSSRGAGGQPQHF
TRBJ1-5 | . | TRBV18 | TRBD1 | TGTGCCAGCTCACCCGGACAGGGAGATGTTCAGCCCCAGCATTTT | CASSPGQGDVQPQHF
TRBJ2-7 | . | TRBV29-1 | . | TGCAGCGTTTCCAGCGTGGCGGGCTACGAGCAGTACTTC | CSVSSVAGYEQYF
TRBJ2-1 | . | TRBV5-8 | . | TGTGCCAGCAGCTACGGGACGGCCTACAATGAGCAGTTCTTC | CASSYGTAYNEQFF
TRBJ1-3 | . | TRBV6-6 | TRBD1 | TGTGCCAGCACCTTACAGGGGGCTTCTGGAAACACCATATATTTT | CASTLQGASGNTIYF
TRBJ1-1 | few | TRBV18 | . | TGTGCCAGCTCATCGGAGCGTGCTTTCTTT | CASSSERAFF
TRBJ1-2 | . | TRBV6-5 | . | TGTGCCAGCAGTTCGCTACCGGGACACAAGCCTGGCTACACCTTC | CASSSLPGHKPGYTF
TRBJ2-2 | . | TRBV5-1 | TRBD2 | TGCGCCAGCAGCCTTTTTGGTAGCGGGGGGTCCAACACCGGGGAGCTGTTTTTT | CASSLFGSGGSNTGELFF
TRBJ1-4 | . | TRBV2 | . | TGTGCCAGCAGTGAAAGGCAGGGAACGGATGAAAAACTGTTTTTT | CASSERQGTDEKLFF
TRBJ2-7 | . | TRBV6-5 | TRBD2 | TGTGCCAGCAGTTACGAGGCGGGGGAAGTTTACGAGCAGTACTTC | CASSYEAGEVYEQYF
TRBJ2-7 | . | TRBV5-1 | TRBD2 | TGCGCCAGCAGCTTTGCGGCTAGCGGGGGGCACGAGCAGTACTTC | CASSFAASGGHEQYF
TRBJ2-7 | . | TRBV11-2 | . | TGTGCCAGCAGCTTCGGACTGAGCTCCTACGAGCAGTACTTC | CASSFGLSSYEQYF
TRBJ1-4 | . | TRBV7-9 | . | TGTGCCAGCAGCCCTCGTGGGACTAATGAAAAACTGTTTTTT | CASSPRGTNEKLFF
TRBJ2-4 | . | TRBV5-1 | TRBD1 | TGCGCCAGCAGCTCGCCCTTAACGGGACAGGGGGCCAAAAACATTCAGTACTTC | CASSSPLTGQGAKNIQYF
TRBJ1-2 | . | TRBV2 | . | TGTGCCAGCGAGACAGAAAGTATTAACTATGGCTACACCTTC | CASETESINYGYTF
TRBJ2-7 | . | TRBV6-4 | TRBD2 | TGTGCCAGCAGTGACCGCGGACTAGCGGGGGGCCTGTCCTACGAGCAGTACTTC | CASSDRGLAGGLSYEQYF
TRBJ1-5 | . | TRBV19 | TRBD1 | TGTGCCAGTTGGACAGGGTCAGGAGGGCAGCCCCAGCATTTT | CASWTGSGGQPQHF
TRBJ2-3 | . | TRBV10-2 | . | TGCGCCAGCAGGGGAGGGGCGGGGGCCGGGTATACGCAGTATTTT | CASRGGAGAGYTQYF
TRBJ1-3 | . | TRBV6-5 | TRBD1 | TGTGCCAGCAGTTACTCTAATCAGGGGGCATACACCATATATTTT | CASSYSNQGAYTIYF
TRBJ2-1 | . | TRBV21-1 | . | TGTGCCAGCAGCAAAGCGCTCTGGGAGTCCTACAATGAGCAGTTCTTC | CASSKALWESYNEQFF
TRBJ2-7 | . | TRBV10-3 | TRBD1 | TGTGGACGCCGGGACAGTTCCTACGAGCAGTACTTC | CGRRDSSYEQYF
TRBJ2-3 | . | TRBV25-1 | . | TGTGCCAGCAGACCCGACGGCACAGATACGCAGTATTTT | CASRPDGTDTQYF
TRBJ2-7 | . | TRBV2 | . | TGTGCCAGCACCTCAAGCTACGAGCAGTACTTC | CASTSSYEQYF
TRBJ2-2 | . | TRBV11-1 | . | TGTGCCAGCAGCTTAGCGGGACCCGGGGAGCTGTTTTTT | CASSLAGPGELFF
TRBJ2-3 | once | TRBV10-1 | . | TGCGCCAGCAGTGACGGGTTAAGCACAGATACGCAGTATTTT | CASSDGLSTDTQYF
TRBJ2-5 | . | TRBV2 | . | TGTGCCAGCAATGTACAGGGCCAAGAGACCCAGTACTTC | CASNVQGQETQYF
TRBJ2-7 | . | TRBV6-5 | TRBD1 | TGTGCCAGCAGTCGGGACAGTACGGGCGAGCAGTACTTC | CASSRDSTGEQYF
TRBJ1-4 | . | TRBV4-3 | . | TGCGCCAGCAGCCAACAGATAACTAATGAAAAACTGTTTTTT | CASSQQITNEKLFF
TRBJ2-3 | . | TRBV6-5 | TRBD2 | TGTGCCAGCAGTCCCGCGGGGGGGGAAGATACGCAGTATTTT | CASSPAGGEDTQYF
TRBJ1-5 | . | TRBV4-3 | TRBD1 | TGCGCCAGCAGCCAAGGGACAGGGGACAGCAATCAGCCCCAGCATTTT | CASSQGTGDSNQPQHF
TRBJ2-5 | . | TRBV7-2 | . | TGTGCCAGCAGCTTATTGGGCAGCTTACAAGAGACCCAGTACTTC | CASSLLGSLQETQYF
TRBJ1-1 | . | TRBV10-3 | . | TGTGCCATCAGTGGAGGAGACTTGAACACTGAAGCTTTCTTT | CAISGGDLNTEAFF
TRBJ1-5 | . | TRBV6-1 | . | TGTGCCAGCAGTCGGAATCAGCCCCAGCATTTT | CASSRNQPQHF
TRBJ1-1 | . | TRBV6-5 | . | TGTGCCAGCAGAGACAGCTCTCTCATGAACACTGAAGCTTTCTTT | CASRDSSLMNTEAFF
TRBJ1-2 | . | TRBV6-1 | . | TGTGCCAGCAGTGAACCCCCAACAGGGGGCTACACCTTC | CASSEPPTGGYTF
TRBJ2-1 | . | TRBV5-1 | TRBD2 | TGCGCCAGCAGCTGGGGGACTAGCGGGCAAGACCAGTTCTTC | CASSWGTSGQDQFF
TRBJ2-3 | . | TRBV15 | . | TGTGCCACCAGCAGAGAACCGGGGGCTAGCACAGATACGCAGTATTTT | CATSREPGASTDTQYF
TRBJ2-1 | . | TRBV5-1 | TRBD1 | TGCGCCAGCAGCTTACGACAGGGGGCGGGTGAGCAGTTCTTC | CASSLRQGAGEQFF
TRBJ1-3 | . | TRBV30 | . | TGTGCCTGGGGGGTTCCGTCATGGAATACCCTCCGGGGTGGAAACACCATATATTTT | CAWGVPSWNTLRGGNTIYF
TRBJ2-1 | . | TRBV6-4 | TRBD2 | TGTGCCAGCAGTGACGAGCTAGCGGGGGGTTACAATGAGCAGTTCTTC | CASSDELAGGYNEQFF
TRBJ1-5 | . | TRBV6-5 | TRBD1 | TGTGCCAGCAGGAGAACAGGGGTCAATCAGCCCCAGCATTTT | CASRRTGVNQPQHF